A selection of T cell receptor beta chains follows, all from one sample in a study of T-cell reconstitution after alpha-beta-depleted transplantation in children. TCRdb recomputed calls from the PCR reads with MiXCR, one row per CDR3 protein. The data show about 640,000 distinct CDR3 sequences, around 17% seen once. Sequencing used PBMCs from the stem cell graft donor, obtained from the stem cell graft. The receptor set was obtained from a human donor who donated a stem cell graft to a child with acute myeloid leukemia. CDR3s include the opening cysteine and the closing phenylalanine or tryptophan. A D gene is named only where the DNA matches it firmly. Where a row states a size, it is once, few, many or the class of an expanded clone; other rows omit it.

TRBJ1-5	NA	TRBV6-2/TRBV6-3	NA	TGTGCCAGCGCCAGGGGCAATCAGCCCCAGCATTTT	CASARGNQPQHF
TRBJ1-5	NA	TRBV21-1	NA	NA	CASSKVGKGAFNYSNQPQHF
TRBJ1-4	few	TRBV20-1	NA	TGCAGTGCTAGAGATAACCTCCGGAGGGGGGCGGATGAAAAACTGTTTTTT	CSARDNLRRGADEKLFF
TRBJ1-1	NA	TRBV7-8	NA	TGTGCCAGCAGCTTAGAGGTCCACGGACGGAATGAAGCTTTCTTT	CASSLEVHGRNEAFF
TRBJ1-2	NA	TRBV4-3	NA	TGCGCCAGCAGCCAAGATGGGGGGGCGGCTCTTATGCGCTACACCTTC	CASSQDGGAALMRYTF
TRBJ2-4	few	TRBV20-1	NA	TGCAGTGCTAGAGACACTGCCAAAAACATTCAGTACTTC	CSARDTAKNIQYF
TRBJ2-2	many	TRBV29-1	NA	TGCAGCGCCCTACAGGCGGGGGAGCTGTTTTTT	CSALQAGELFF
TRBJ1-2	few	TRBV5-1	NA	TGCGCCAGCAGCGCGACCCCCCTCTATGGCTACACCTTC	CASSATPLYGYTF
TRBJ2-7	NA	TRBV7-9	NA	TGTGCCAGCAGCTTAGGGTTCTACGAGCAGTACTTC	CASSLGFYEQYF
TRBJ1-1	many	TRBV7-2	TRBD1	TGTGCCAGCAGCTTACACAGGGGGAACACTGAAGCTTTCTTT	CASSLHRGNTEAFF
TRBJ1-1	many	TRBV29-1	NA	TGCAGCGTTGGAGGGCCAGAGACAAAAGCTTTCTTT	CSVGGPETKAFF
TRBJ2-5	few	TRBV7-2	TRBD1	TGTGCCAGCAGCCAACGACAGGGGAGCGGGCAGACCCAGTACTTC	CASSQRQGSGQTQYF
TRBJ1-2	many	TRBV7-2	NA	TGTGCCAGCAGCTTAGTGTCCTCTCAGCGCTCTAACTATGGCTACACCTTC	CASSLVSSQRSNYGYTF
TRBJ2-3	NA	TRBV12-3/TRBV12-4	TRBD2	TGTGCCAGCAGTCCCACGTCGGGGGGAGCACAAGATACGCAGTATTTT	CASSPTSGGAQDTQYF
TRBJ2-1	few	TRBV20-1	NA	TGCAGTGCAGACCGACGCAAGGGATTCAATGAGCAGTTCTTC	CSADRRKGFNEQFF
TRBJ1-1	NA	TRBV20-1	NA	TGCAGTGCTAGAGATGAACCAACTGACGAAGCTTTCTTT	CSARDEPTDEAFF
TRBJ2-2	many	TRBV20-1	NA	TGCAGTGCTAGAGCAATAAGCCGAACGGTGAACACCGGGGAGCTGTTTTTT	CSARAISRTVNTGELFF
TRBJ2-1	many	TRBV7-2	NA	TGTGCCAGCAGCCCAGGCGGGGTTCCCTACAATGAGCAGTTCTTC	CASSPGGVPYNEQFF
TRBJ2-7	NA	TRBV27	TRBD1	TGTGCCAGCAGTCCGGGACAGAGTCCCGAGCAGTACTTC	CASSPGQSPEQYF
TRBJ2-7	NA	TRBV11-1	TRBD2	TGTGCCAGCAGCTTAATTTCTAGCGGGGGGGCCGCGGCCTACGAGCAGTACTTC	CASSLISSGGAAAYEQYF
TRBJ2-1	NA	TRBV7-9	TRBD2	TGTGCGAGCACGGGAAGCGGGGGGAAGTTTAATGAGCGGTTCTTC	CASTGSGGKFNERFF
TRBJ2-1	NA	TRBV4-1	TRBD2	TGCGCCAGCAGCCAAGCGGGAGCGGGGGGGCTATGGAATGAGCAGTTCTTC	CASSQAGAGGLWNEQFF
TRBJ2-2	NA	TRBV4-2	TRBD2	TGTGCCAGCAGCCAAGATGGGCTAGCGGGGAGCGGGGAGCTGTTTTTT	CASSQDGLAGSGELFF
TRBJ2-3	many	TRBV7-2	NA	TGTGCCAGCAGCTTATCCCAGTCGGCGGGAACGCAGTATTTT	CASSLSQSAGTQYF
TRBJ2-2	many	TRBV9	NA	TGTGCCAGCAGCCTCTCCCACGAGGACAGGCGGGAGGAGCTGTTTTTT	CASSLSHEDRREELFF